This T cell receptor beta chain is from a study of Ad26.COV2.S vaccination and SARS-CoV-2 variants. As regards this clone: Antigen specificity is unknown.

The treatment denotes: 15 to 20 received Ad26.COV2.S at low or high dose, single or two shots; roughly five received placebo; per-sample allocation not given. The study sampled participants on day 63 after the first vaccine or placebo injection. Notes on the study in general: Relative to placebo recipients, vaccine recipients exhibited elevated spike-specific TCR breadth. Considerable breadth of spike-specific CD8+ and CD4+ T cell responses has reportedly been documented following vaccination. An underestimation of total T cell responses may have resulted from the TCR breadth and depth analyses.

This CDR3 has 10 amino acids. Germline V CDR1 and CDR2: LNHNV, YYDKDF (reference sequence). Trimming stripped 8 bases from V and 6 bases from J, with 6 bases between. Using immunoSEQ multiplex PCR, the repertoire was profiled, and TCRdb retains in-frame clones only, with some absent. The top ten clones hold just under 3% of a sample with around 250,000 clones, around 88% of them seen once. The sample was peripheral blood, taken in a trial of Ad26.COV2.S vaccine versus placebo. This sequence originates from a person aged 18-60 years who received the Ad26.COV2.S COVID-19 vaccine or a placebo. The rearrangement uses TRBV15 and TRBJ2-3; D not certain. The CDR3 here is CATGRDTQYF. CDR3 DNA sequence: TGTGCCACCGGGCGGGATACGCAGTATTTT.